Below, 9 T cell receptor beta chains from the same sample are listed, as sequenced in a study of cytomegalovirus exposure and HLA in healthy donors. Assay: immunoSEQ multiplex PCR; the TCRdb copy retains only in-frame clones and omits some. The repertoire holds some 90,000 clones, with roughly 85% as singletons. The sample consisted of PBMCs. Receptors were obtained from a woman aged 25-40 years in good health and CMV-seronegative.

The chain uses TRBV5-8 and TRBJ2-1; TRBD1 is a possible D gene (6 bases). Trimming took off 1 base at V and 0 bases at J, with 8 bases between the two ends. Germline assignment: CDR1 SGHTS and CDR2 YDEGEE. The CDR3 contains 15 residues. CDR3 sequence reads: CASSLTGLSYNEQFF. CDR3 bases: TGTGCCAGCAGCTTGACAGGGCTCTCCTACAATGAGCAGTTCTTC. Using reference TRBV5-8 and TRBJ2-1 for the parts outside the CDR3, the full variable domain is EAGVTQSPTHLIKTRGQQATLRCSPISGHTSVYWYQQALGLGLQFLLWYDEGEERNRGNFPPRFSGRQFPNYSSELNVNALELEDSALYLCASSLTGLSYNEQFFGPGTRLTVL.

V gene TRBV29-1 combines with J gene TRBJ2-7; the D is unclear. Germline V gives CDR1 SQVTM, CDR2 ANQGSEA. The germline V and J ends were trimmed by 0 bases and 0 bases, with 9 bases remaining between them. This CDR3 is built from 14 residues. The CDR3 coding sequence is TGCAGCGTTGAAGATCCCGCAGACTCCTACGAGCAGTACTTC. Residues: CSVEDPADSYEQYF.

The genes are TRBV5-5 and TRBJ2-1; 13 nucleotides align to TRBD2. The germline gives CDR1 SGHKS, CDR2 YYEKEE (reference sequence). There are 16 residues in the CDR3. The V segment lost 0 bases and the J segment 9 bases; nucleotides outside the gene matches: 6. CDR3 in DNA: TGTGCCAGCAGCTTGGGACCACTAGCGGGAGGGTCTGAGCAGTTCTTC. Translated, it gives CASSLGPLAGGSEQFF.

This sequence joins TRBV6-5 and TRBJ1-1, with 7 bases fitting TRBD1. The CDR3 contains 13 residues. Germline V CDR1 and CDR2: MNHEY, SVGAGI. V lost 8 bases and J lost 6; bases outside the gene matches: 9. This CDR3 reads CASGRTGAAEAFF. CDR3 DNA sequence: TGTGCCAGCGGAAGAACAGGGGCCGCTGAAGCTTTCTTT.

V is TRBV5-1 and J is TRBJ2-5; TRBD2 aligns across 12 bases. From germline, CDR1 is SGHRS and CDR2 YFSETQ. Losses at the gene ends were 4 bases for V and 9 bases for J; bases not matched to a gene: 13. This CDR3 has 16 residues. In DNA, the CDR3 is TGCGCCAGCAGCCCGGGGACTAGCGGGCGCCCGGGGTCCCAGTACTTC. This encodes CASSPGTSGRPGSQYF.

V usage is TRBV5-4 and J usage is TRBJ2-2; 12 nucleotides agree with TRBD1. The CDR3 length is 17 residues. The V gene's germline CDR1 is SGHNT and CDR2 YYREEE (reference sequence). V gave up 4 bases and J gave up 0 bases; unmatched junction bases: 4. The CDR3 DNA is TGTGCCAGCAGCGATTGGGACAGGGGGCCGAACACCGGGGAGCTGTTTTTT. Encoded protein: CASSDWDRGPNTGELFF.

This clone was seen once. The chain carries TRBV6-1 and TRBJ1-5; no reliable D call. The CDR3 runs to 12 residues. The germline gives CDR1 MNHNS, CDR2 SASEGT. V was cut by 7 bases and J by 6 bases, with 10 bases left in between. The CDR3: CASKGGIQPQHF. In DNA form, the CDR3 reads TGTGCCAGCAAGGGCGGGATTCAGCCCCAGCATTTT.

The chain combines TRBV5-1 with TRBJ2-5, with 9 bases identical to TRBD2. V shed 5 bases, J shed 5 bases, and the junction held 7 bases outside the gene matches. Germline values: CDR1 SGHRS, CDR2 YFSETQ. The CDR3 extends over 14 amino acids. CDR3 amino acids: CASSRSTSGETQYF. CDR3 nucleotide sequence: TGCGCCAGCAGTCGTTCGACTAGCGGTGAGACCCAGTACTTC.

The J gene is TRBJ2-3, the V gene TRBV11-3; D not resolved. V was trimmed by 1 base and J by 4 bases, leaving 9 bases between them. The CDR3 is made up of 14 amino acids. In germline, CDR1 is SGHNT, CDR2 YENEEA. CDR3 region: CASSLGFSSDTQYF. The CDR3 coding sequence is TGTGCCAGCAGCTTAGGTTTCAGTTCAGATACGCAGTATTTT.